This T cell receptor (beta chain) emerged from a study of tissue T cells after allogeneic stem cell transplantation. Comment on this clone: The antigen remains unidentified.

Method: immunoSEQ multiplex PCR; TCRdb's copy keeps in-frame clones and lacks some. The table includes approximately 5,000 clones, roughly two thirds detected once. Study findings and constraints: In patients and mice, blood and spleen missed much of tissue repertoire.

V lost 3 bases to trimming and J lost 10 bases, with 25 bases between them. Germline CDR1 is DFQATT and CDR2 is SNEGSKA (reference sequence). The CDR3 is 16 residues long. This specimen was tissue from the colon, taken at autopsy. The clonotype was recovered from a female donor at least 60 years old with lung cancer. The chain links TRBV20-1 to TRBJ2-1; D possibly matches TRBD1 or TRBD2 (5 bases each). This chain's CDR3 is CSASRAGTRKKQEQFF. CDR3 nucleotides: TGCAGTGCTAGTCGAGCAGGGACGAGAAAAAAGCAGGAGCAGTTCTTC.